This TCR beta chain was sequenced for a study of blood T cells in healthy people across ages. V dropped 3 bases and J dropped 3; count of bases not matched to a gene: 4. The CDR3 is made up of 15 amino acids. Germline CDR1 is SGHTA and CDR2 is FQGTGA. This clonotype has only a few counts. For the second PCR, which ran for roughly 7 to 11 cycles, a sample-barcoded 5' primer and a J-beta primer mix were used. Each CDR3 protein is one row after TCRdb ran MiXCR on the 5' RACE reads. The sample carries about 730,000 distinct CDR3 sequences, more than 40% recorded once. The sequenced sample consisted of blood. This receptor was taken from a woman in her sixties in good health. The rearrangement joins TRBV7-3 to TRBJ2-3; 9 positions match TRBD2. Here the CDR3 reads CASSFERGVTDTQYF. The CDR3 bases are TGTGCCAGCAGCTTCGAGCGGGGGGTTACAGATACGCAGTATTTT.